These 16 T cell receptor beta chains were all obtained from the same sample, sequenced in a study of human T cells and chemical hapten exposure (dated by TCRdb to the early 2020s). What this sample's time point label stands for: patch test 1, 2 weeks after DPC sensitization. The treatment or condition tag for this specimen amounts to: therapeutic diphenylcyclopropenone sensitization with weekly scalp DPC. The method behind the library was RACE. Sequencing was carried out with a NextSeq 500. Through fastp at Q25 and MiXCR, TCRdb rebuilt clones from the public reads, retaining in-frame beta chains. Rows are combined by CDR3 protein, so each entry shows the most common genes and DNA. The sample table records around 75,000 distinct CDR3 sequences; over 9.5% of these occur just once. The top ten clones comprise around 3.2% of the sample. The sample here was whole blood, taken in connection with sensitization to the hapten diphenylcyclopropenone (DPC). The receptors stem from a woman aged 60-70 years with alopecia areata. Some clones in this sample may be carry-over from other donors' samples.

Only a few counts were recorded for this clonotype. The J gene is TRBJ1-2, the V gene TRBV11-2, with 9 bases identical to TRBD1. Germline CDR1 reads SGHAT; CDR2 reads FQNNGV. This CDR3 spans 16 amino acids. V lost 1 base to trimming and J lost 4 bases; unmatched junction nucleotides: 7. This CDR3 is CASSLVGTGSTYGYTF. In nucleotides, the CDR3 is TGTGCCAGCAGCTTAGTTGGGACAGGGAGCACCTATGGCTACACCTTC.

The V call is TRBV5-6, the J call TRBJ2-5; D call uncertain. Per the germline V gene, CDR1 is SGHDT and CDR2 is YYEEEE. The CDR3 totals 10 residues. The ends were cut back, 7 bases at V and 5 bases at J, with 6 bases in the middle. The CDR3 DNA reads as TGTGCCAGCGGAGAGGAGACCCAGTACTTC. Amino acid sequence: CASGEETQYF.

V gene TRBV30 combines with J gene TRBJ1-2, with a weak D call TRBD1 (5 bases). In germline, CDR1 is GTSNPN, CDR2 SVGIG (reference sequence). The V gene lost 1 base and the J gene lost 4 bases, with 7 bases spanning the gap. CDR3 size: 12 residues. The CDR3 bases are TGTGCCTGGAGTGCGGGGCTCTATGGCTACACCTTC. It codes for CAWSAGLYGYTF.

CDR3 sequence: CASSVEGPRYGYTF. DNA of the CDR3: TGTGCCAGCAGTGTGGAGGGACCACGCTATGGCTACACCTTC. The chain combines TRBV2 with TRBJ1-2; a possible D gene is TRBD1 (5 bases). The CDR3 length is 14 residues. Germline values: CDR1 SNHLY, CDR2 FYNNEI. Trimming stripped 4 bases from V and 4 bases from J, with 13 bases between.

This clonotype showed up just a few times. The V call is TRBV20-1, the J call TRBJ2-2; TRBD1 matches at 12 bases. Germline V gene sequence: CDR1 DFQATT, CDR2 SNEGSKA (reference sequence). This CDR3 has 15 amino acids. Unmatched junction bases numbered 6, after V lost 6 bases and J lost 4 bases. In nucleotides, the CDR3 is TGCAGTGCAATAGGGGGACAGGGGGCCACCGGGGAGCTGTTTTTT. This encodes CSAIGGQGATGELFF.

The table lists this clonotype with many counts. The rearrangement uses TRBV5-6 and TRBJ2-5; D is perhaps TRBD2 (6 bases). V lost 1 base and J 6 bases, leaving 13 bases between the germline ends. The length of the CDR3 is 14 residues. CDR1 is SGHDT, CDR2 YYEEEE, per germline. The CDR3 DNA is TGTGCCAGCAGCTTGAGCGCGGGGCGAAAGACCCAGTACTTC. This translates into CASSLSAGRKTQYF.

This clonotype was found many times. The genes are TRBV28 and TRBJ1-2, with D perhaps matching TRBD1 (5 bases). V was cut by 3 bases and J by 5 bases, with 13 bases left in between. In germline, CDR1 is MDHEN, CDR2 SYDVKM. CDR3 length: 14 amino acids. For the CDR3, the DNA is TGTGCCAGCAGTTTTGCCCAGGGCACTTATGGCTACACCTTC. Translating it yields CASSFAQGTYGYTF.

This clonotype was picked up many times. The CDR3 carries no conserved terminal phenylalanine or tryptophan, so it likely arises from a read error. Because the CDR3's place on the DNA is in doubt, the DNA is left out and the CDR3 is given as listed by TCRdb. The chain is built from TRBV9 and TRBJ2-3; the D call in the table, TRBD1, was not verified against the DNA. Inclusive of both ends, the CDR3 amounts to 8 amino acids. CDR1 and CDR2 from the germline V gene are SGDLS and YYNGEE. CDR3 region: CASSAGRR.

The chain couples TRBV20-1 to TRBJ2-3; possibly TRBD1 or TRBD2 for D (6 bases each). V was cut by 1 base and J by 6 bases, with 11 bases left in between. The CDR3 has 13 amino acids. Looked up from germline, CDR1 is DFQATT and CDR2 is SNEGSKA (reference sequence). CDR3 loop: CSARAGGWDTQYF. The CDR3 nucleotides are TGCAGTGCTAGAGCCGGGGGCTGGGATACGCAGTATTTT.

This clonotype was seen many times. The V and J genes are TRBV29-1 and TRBJ2-7, with D possibly called TRBD1 or TRBD2 (5 bases each). Germline-derived CDR1 and CDR2 are SQVTM and ANQGSEA. The CDR3 has 15 residues. Between the trimmed V and J ends, which lost 5 bases and 0 bases, there was a span of 17 bases. The CDR3 loop is CSVLGGGPHSYEQYF. CDR3 nucleotides: TGCAGCGTTCTAGGTGGGGGACCTCACTCCTACGAGCAGTACTTC.

This clonotype was counted at least ten times. The J gene is TRBJ1-5, the V gene TRBV27, with D tentatively TRBD1 (5 bases). The CDR3 sequence is 18 residues long. V was cut by 1 base and J by 3 bases, with 19 bases left in between. Germline V gene data show CDR1 as MNHEY and CDR2 as SMNVEV (reference sequence). The CDR3 sequence: CASSLYSGAYGTNQPQHF. CDR3 sequence (DNA): TGTGCCAGCAGTTTATATTCTGGGGCATACGGTACCAATCAGCCCCAGCATTTT.

There are many counts of this clonotype. The chain is built from TRBV12-3 or TRBV12-4 and TRBJ2-3; 8 positions agree with TRBD2. With V trimmed by 5 bases and J by 1 base, 2 bases remained unmatched. The CDR3 has 14 amino acids. The CDR3: CASSQTSGTDTQYF. Here the CDR3 DNA reads TGTGCCAGCAGTCAGACTAGCGGCACAGATACGCAGTATTTT.

V is TRBV11-2 and J is TRBJ2-2, with 10 bases fitting TRBD1. The V gene end was trimmed by 1 base and the J gene end by 7 bases; junction bases not matched to a gene: 3. CDR1 is SGHAT and CDR2 is FQNNGV in the germline V gene. The CDR3 is 15 residues long. CDR3 sequence: CASSLGGTGVGELFF. In DNA form, the CDR3 reads TGTGCCAGCAGCTTAGGAGGGACAGGGGTCGGGGAGCTGTTTTTT.

Regarding this clonotype: A much larger clone differs by one base, so this may be a read error. The chain combines TRBV18 with TRBJ2-6; tentative D call: TRBD2 (6 bases). CDR3 size: 13 residues. Trimming left V 6 bases short and J 8 bases short, with 11 bases between. Per the germline V gene, CDR1 is KGHSH and CDR2 is LQKENI. The CDR3 nucleotides read TGTGCCAGCTCGGACGGCGGGACCAACGTCCTGACTTTC. This sequence encodes CASSDGGTNVLTF.

The genes are TRBV7-6 and TRBJ2-5; D might be TRBD1 (5 bases). The CDR3 runs 16 residues. Germline V CDR1 and CDR2: SGHVS, FNYEAQ. V dropped 0 bases and J dropped 0 bases, with 11 bases sitting between them. This CDR3 is CASSLADDRNQETQYF. In DNA, the CDR3 is TGTGCCAGCAGCTTAGCGGACGACAGAAACCAAGAGACCCAGTACTTC.

In regard to this clonotype: Given a much more abundant clone one base away, this may be a read error. The chain recombines TRBV28 with TRBJ1-1; D is unclear. From germline, CDR1 is MDHEN and CDR2 SYDVKM. This CDR3 has 12 amino acids. With 4 bases removed from V and 4 bases from J, the gap between germline ends came to 7 bases. This CDR3 is CASSYWGTEAFF. DNA for the CDR3: TGTGCCAGCAGTTACTGGGGCACTGAAGCTTTCTTT.